Sequencing of this T cell receptor (beta chain) was carried out in a study of cytomegalovirus exposure and HLA in healthy donors. Measured with immunoSEQ multiplex PCR; TCRdb has only the in-frame clones, and not every one. There are 250,000 or so clones in the sample; roughly nine tenths occur only once, and around 11% lies in the top ten. General study findings and limits: Confirmation was obtained in vitro that a few CMV-associated chains are specific for CMV antigens. Subsequent analysis revealed that first-cohort TCR clusters tended to co-occur in the roughly 120 validation repertoires.

About this clone itself: Its antigen is unidentified.

This CDR3 is 15 amino acids long. V was clipped by 7 bases and J by 3 bases; unmatched bases: 8. CDR1 is SNHLY, CDR2 FYNNEI, per germline. This chain joins TRBV2 and TRBJ2-2; 7 bases align to TRBD2. Specimen: PBMCs. This TCR was recovered from a man between 18 and 29 years old in good health and CMV-seropositive. CDR3 DNA sequence: TGTGCCAGCAAGGGGAGGGAGTTTGACACCGGGGAGCTGTTTTTT. It encodes CASKGREFDTGELFF.